The present T cell receptor (beta chain) was sequenced within a study of blood T cell repertoires in COVID-19. The CDR3 sequence is 15 residues long. V was clipped by 7 bases and J by 8 bases, with 20 bases between them. Germline V gives CDR1 MNHNY, CDR2 SVGAGI (reference sequence). Grouping used clinical history reported by participants in a survey and questionnaire. The assay was immunoSEQ multiplex PCR, and TCRdb's table has in-frame clones only and misses some. The sample consists of 100,000 to 150,000 clones, 75% to 90% of them appearing once. The source material was PBMCs or T cells enriched from blood (not recorded which). This receptor was obtained from a woman aged 50 to 60 who had recovered from COVID-19. This chain uses TRBV6-6 with TRBJ1-4; TRBD1 is a possible D gene (6 bases). CDR3 nucleotide sequence: TGTGCCAGCACCCCGGACGGGGGGGCTTCCGAAAAACTGTTTTTT. Protein: CASTPDGGASEKLFF.